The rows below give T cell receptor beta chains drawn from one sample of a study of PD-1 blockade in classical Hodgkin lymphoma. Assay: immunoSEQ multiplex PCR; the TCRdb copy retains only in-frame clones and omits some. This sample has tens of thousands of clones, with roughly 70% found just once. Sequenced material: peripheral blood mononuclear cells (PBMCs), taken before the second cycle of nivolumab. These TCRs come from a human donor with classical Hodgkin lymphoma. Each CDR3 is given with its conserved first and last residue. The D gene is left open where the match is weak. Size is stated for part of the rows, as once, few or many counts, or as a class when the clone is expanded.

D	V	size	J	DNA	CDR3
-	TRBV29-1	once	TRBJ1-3	TGCAGCGTTCAGGGAGCTGGAAACACCATATATTTT	CSVQGAGNTIYF
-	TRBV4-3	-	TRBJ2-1	TGCGCCAGCAGCCAAGACTCGGGGGCAAGGCAGTTCTTC	CASSQDSGARQFF
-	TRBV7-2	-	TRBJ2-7	TGTGCCAGCAGCTTGACGCTTACCTCCTACGAGCAGTACTTC	CASSLTLTSYEQYF
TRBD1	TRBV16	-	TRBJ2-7	TGTGCCAGCAGCCGGGGGCAGGGGGTTACCTACGAGCAGTACTTC	CASSRGQGVTYEQYF
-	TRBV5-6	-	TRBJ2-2	TGTGCCAGCAGCTCGATTGGGTCTGCGAACACCGGGGAGCTGTTTTTT	CASSSIGSANTGELFF
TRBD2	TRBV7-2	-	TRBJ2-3	TGTGCCAGCAGCCTCCAGCGGGGGGCTAGCACAGATACGCAGTATTTT	CASSLQRGASTDTQYF
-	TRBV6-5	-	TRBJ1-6	TGTGCCAGCAGTTATATGAGCAATTCACCCCTCCACTTT	CASSYMSNSPLHF
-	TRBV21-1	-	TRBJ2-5	TGTGCCACCCCGCGGGGAAGAGAGACCCAGTACTTC	CATPRGRETQYF
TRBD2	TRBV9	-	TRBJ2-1	TGTGCCAGCAGTAGCGGGGGGGTCATCCATGAGCAGTTCTTC	CASSSGGVIHEQFF
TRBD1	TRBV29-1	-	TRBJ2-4	TGCAGCGTCTTTGGACAGGGGGCGGCGGGCAAAAACATTCAGTACTTC	CSVFGQGAAGKNIQYF
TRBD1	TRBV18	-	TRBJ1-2	TGTGCCAGCACAGGGGGTACTGGACCCGGCTACACCTTC	CASTGGTGPGYTF
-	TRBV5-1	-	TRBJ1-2	TGCGCCAGCAGCTTAGAGGGGAGCTATGGCTACACCTTC	CASSLEGSYGYTF
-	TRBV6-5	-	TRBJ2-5	TGTGCCAGCAGTTACGGTGCCAGCAGGGAGACCCAGTACTTC	CASSYGASRETQYF
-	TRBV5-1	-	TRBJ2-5	TGCGCCAGCAGCTCTGGGGCAGGCCAAGAGACCCAGTACTTC	CASSSGAGQETQYF
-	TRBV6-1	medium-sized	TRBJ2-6	TGTGCCAGCAGTTTCTCTCAGGGGGCCAACGTCCTGACTTTC	CASSFSQGANVLTF
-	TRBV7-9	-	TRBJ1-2	TGTGCCAGCAGCTTAGTCACAATTAACTATGGCTACACCTTC	CASSLVTINYGYTF
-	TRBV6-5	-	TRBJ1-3	TGTGCCAGCAGTTACGATCGCAGCAGACCAAACACCATATATTTT	CASSYDRSRPNTIYF
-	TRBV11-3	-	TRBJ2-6	TGTGCCAGCAGCCGGGCAGGGTCTGGGGCCAACGTCCTGACTTTC	CASSRAGSGANVLTF
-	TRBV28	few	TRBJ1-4	TGTGCCAGCAGTTTCCCTAATGAAAAACTGTTTTTT	CASSFPNEKLFF
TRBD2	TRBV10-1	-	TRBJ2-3	TGCGCCAGCAGTGAGTTGCGGGGGGGCTCGGGGATGATTTCCTCGCAGTATTTT	CASSELRGGSGMISSQYF
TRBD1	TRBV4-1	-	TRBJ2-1	TGCGCCAGCAGCCAAGCCGGGACAGGGTCATCCTACAATGAGCAGTTCTTC	CASSQAGTGSSYNEQFF
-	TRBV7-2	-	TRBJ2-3	TGTGCCAGCAGCTTAGTTGGCGTGGATGAGGCAGATACGCAGTATTTT	CASSLVGVDEADTQYF
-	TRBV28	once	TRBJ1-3	TGTGCCAGTGGGACGACGGGAAACACCATATATTTT	CASGTTGNTIYF
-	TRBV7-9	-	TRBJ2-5	TGTGCCAGCAGCTTAGCGCAGGGTGAAAGGGAGACCCAGTACTTC	CASSLAQGERETQYF
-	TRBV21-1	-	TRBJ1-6	TGTGCCAGCAGCCGGAACCCAGGACCCACACGGCCCCTCCACTTT	CASSRNPGPTRPLHF
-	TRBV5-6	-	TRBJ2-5	TGTGCCAGCAGCTTGGGAGGGGGGACCCAGTACTTC	CASSLGGGTQYF
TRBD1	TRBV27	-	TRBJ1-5	TGTGCCAGCAGAGAGTCAGGGGGGGATCAGCCCCAGCATTTT	CASRESGGDQPQHF
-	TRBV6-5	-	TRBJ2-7	TGTGCCAGCGGCCGGGACTACGAGCAGTACTTC	CASGRDYEQYF
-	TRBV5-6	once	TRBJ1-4	TGTGCCAGCAGCCCCCTGGGTCGGGGGGTCGATGAAAAACTGTTTTTT	CASSPLGRGVDEKLFF
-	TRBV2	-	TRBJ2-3	TGTGCCAGCAGTGCCCCGACGAACACAGATACGCAGTATTTT	CASSAPTNTDTQYF
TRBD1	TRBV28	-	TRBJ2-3	TGTGCCAGCAGCCCGGACAGGGTCAATACGCAGTATTTT	CASSPDRVNTQYF
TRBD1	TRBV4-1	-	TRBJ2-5	TGCGCCAGCAGCCAAGTAGGGGGCGGGCTCTGGGAGACCCAGTACTTC	CASSQVGGGLWETQYF
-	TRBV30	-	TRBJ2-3	TGTGCCTGGAGCGAGGGGTGGAAAGATACGCAGTATTTT	CAWSEGWKDTQYF
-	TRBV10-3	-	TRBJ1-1	TGTGCCATCAGTGACACGAACCTGGAATTTGGAGCTTTCTTT	CAISDTNLEFGAFF
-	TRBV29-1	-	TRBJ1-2	TGCAGCGTCCGTTGGGGGGGCTGGGGCTACACCTTC	CSVRWGGWGYTF
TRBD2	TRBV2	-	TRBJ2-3	TGTGCCAGCAGTCGTAGGACTAGCGGTAGCACAGATACGCAGTATTTT	CASSRRTSGSTDTQYF
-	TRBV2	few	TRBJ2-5	TGTGCCAGCAGTGAAGAGGGTTTCGGGGAGACCCAGTACTTC	CASSEEGFGETQYF
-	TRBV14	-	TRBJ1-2	TGTGCCAGCAGCCCCCACATCGGCCAGACCTCTAACTATGGCTACACCTTC	CASSPHIGQTSNYGYTF
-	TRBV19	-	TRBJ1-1	TGTGCCAGTAGTAAACAGAGGAACATGAACACTGAAGCTTTCTTT	CASSKQRNMNTEAFF
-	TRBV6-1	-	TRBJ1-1	TGTGCCAGCAGTAAATTCGACAGGAACACTGAAGCTTTCTTT	CASSKFDRNTEAFF
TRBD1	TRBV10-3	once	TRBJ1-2	TGTGCCACCGGACAGGGGGTGACGAACTATGGCTACACCTTC	CATGQGVTNYGYTF
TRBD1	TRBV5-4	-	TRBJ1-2	TGTGCCAGCACCCCGGACAGGGGGAACTATGGCTACACCTTC	CASTPDRGNYGYTF
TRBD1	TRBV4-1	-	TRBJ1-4	TGCGCCAGCAGACCGGTAGACAGGGACACTGAAAAACTGTTTTTT	CASRPVDRDTEKLFF
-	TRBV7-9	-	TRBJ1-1	TGTGCCAGCAGCTCAGGGATGAACACTGAAGCTTTCTTT	CASSSGMNTEAFF
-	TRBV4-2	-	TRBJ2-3	TGTGCCAGCAGCCCAGGGCGAGATACGCAGTATTTT	CASSPGRDTQYF
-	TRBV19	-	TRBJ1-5	TGTGCCAGTAGTCCTCCCCCCCACAGGGATCAGCCCCAGCATTTT	CASSPPPHRDQPQHF
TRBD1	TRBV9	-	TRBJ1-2	TGTGCCAGCAGCGAGGGGACAGCCTCCTATGGCTACACCTTC	CASSEGTASYGYTF